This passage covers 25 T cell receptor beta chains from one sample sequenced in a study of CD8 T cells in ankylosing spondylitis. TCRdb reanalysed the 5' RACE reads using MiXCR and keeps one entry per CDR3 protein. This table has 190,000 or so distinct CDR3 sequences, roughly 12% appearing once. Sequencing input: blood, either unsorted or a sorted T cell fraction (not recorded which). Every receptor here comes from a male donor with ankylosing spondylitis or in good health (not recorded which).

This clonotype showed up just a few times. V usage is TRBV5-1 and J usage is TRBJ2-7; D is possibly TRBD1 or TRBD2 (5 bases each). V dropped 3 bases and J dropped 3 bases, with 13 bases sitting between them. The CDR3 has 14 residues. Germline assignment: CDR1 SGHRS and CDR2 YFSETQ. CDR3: CASSWAGTDYEQYF. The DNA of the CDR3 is TGCGCCAGCAGCTGGGCCGGGACGGACTACGAGCAGTACTTC.

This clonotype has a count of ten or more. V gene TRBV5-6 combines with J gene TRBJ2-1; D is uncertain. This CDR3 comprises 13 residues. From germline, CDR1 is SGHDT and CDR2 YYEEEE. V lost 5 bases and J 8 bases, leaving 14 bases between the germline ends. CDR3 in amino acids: CASRMVAVDEQFF. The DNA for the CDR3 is TGTGCCAGCAGAATGGTCGCAGTTGATGAGCAGTTCTTC. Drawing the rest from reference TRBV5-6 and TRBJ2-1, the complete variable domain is DAGVTQSPTHLIKTRGQQVTLRCSPKSGHDTVSWYQQALGQGPQFIFQYYEEEERQRGNFPDRFSGHQFPNYSSELNVNALLLGDSALYLCASRMVAVDEQFFGPGTRLTVL.

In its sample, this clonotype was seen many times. The DNA of the CDR3 is TGCGCCAGCAGCTTAGGGCAGGGACCGGACGAGCAGTACTTC. As protein: CASSLGQGPDEQYF. The chain links TRBV5-1 to TRBJ2-7, with D tentatively TRBD1 or TRBD2 (5 bases each). From germline, CDR1 is SGHRS and CDR2 YFSETQ. V dropped 2 bases and J dropped 5 bases, with 14 bases sitting between them. The CDR3 has 14 residues.

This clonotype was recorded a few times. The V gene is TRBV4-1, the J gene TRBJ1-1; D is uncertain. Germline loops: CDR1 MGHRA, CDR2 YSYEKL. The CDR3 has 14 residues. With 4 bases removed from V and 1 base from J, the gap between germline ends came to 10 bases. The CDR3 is CASSLKIGNTEAFF. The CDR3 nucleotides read TGCGCCAGCAGCCTGAAGATAGGGAACACTGAAGCTTTCTTT.

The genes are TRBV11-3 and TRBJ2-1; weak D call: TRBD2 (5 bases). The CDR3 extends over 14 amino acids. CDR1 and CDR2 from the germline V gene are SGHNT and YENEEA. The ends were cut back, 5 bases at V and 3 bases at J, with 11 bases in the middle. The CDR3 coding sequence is TGTGCCAGCAGCGCACACGGGAACTACAATGAGCAGTTCTTC. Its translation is CASSAHGNYNEQFF.

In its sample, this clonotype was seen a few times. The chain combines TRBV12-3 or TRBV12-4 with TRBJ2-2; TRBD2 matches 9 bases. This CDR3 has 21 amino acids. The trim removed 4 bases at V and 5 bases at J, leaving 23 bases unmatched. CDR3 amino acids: CASSSVGWPSGNEYPTGELFF. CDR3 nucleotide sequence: TGTGCCAGCAGTTCCGTTGGTTGGCCTAGCGGGAACGAGTACCCTACCGGGGAGCTGTTTTTT.

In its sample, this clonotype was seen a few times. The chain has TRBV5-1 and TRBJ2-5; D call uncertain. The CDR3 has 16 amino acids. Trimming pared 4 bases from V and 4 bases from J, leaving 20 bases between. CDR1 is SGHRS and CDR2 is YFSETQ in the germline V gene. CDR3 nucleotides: TGCGCCAGCAGCCCGGAAGTGGGAATCGGTACAGAGACCCAGTACTTC. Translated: CASSPEVGIGTETQYF.

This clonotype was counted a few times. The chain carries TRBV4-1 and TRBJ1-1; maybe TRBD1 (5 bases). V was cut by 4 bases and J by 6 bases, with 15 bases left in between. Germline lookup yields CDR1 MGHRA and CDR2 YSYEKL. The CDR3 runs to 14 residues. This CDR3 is CASSPLGEGPEAFF. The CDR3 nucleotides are TGCGCCAGCAGCCCCCTAGGGGAGGGACCTGAAGCTTTCTTT.

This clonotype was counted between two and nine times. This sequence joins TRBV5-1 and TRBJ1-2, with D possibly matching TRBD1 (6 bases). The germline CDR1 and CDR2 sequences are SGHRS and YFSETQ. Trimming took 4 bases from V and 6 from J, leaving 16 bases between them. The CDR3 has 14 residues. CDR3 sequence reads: CASSTYVGGHGYTF. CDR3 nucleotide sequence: TGCGCCAGCAGCACTTACGTTGGGGGCCATGGCTACACCTTC.

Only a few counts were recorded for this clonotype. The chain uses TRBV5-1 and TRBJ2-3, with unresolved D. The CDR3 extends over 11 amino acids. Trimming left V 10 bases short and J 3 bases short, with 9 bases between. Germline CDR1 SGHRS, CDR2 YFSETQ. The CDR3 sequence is CARTYTDTQYF. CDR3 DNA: TGCGCCCGAACTTATACAGATACGCAGTATTTT.

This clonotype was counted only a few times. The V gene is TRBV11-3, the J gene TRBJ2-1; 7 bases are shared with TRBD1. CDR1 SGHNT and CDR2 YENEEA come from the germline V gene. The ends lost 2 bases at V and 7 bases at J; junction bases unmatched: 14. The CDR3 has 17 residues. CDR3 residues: CASSLWLDRISENEQFF. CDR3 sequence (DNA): TGTGCCAGCAGCTTATGGCTGGACAGGATCTCCGAAAATGAGCAGTTCTTC.

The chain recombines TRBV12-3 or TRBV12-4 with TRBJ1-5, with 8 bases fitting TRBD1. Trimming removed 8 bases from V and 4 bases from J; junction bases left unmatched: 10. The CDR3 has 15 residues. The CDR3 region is CASGPDRGANQPQHF. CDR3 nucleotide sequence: TGTGCCAGCGGCCCCGACAGGGGAGCGAATCAGCCCCAGCATTTT.

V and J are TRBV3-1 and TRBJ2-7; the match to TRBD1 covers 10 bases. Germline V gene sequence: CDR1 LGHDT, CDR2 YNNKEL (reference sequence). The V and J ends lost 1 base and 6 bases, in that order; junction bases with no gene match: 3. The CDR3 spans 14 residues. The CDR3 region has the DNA TGTGCCAGCAGCCAAGGGGACAGGGGAGGCGAGCAGTACTTC. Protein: CASSQGDRGGEQYF.

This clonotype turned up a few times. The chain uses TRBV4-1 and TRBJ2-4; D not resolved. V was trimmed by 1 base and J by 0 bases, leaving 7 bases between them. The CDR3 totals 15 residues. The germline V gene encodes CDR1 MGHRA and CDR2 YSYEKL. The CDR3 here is CASSQGLIAKNIQYF. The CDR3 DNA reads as TGCGCCAGCAGCCAAGGGCTGATAGCCAAAAACATTCAGTACTTC.

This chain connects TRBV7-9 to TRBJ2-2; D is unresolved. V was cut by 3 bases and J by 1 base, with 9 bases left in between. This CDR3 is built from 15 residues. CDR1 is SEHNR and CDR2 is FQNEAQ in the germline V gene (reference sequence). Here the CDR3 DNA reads TGTGCCAGCAGCTTGTTTTCAGTGAACACCGGGGAGCTGTTTTTT. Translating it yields CASSLFSVNTGELFF.

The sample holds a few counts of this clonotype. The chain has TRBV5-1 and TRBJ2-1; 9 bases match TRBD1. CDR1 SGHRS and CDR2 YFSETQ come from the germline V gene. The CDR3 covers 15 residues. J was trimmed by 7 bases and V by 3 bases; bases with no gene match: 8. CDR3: CASSSPGQGVNEQFF. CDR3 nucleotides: TGCGCCAGCAGCTCCCCGGGACAGGGTGTGAATGAGCAGTTCTTC.

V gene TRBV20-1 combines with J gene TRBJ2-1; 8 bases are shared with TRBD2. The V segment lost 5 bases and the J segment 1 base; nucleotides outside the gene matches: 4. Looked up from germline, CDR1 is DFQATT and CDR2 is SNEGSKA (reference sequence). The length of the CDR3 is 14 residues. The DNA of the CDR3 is TGCAGTGCTTTATTAGCGGGATCCTACAATGAGCAGTTCTTC. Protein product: CSALLAGSYNEQFF.

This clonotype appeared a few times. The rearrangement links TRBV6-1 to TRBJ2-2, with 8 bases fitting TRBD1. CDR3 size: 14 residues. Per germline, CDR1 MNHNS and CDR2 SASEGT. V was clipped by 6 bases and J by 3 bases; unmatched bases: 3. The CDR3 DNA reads TGTGCCAGCAGGAACAGGGGGGACACCGGGGAGCTGTTTTTT. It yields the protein CASRNRGDTGELFF.

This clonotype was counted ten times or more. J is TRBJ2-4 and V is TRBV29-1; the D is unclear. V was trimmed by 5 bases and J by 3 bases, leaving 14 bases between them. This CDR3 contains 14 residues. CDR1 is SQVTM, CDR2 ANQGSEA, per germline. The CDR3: CSVPEDGNKNIQYF. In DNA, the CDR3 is TGCAGCGTTCCAGAAGACGGAAACAAAAACATTCAGTACTTC. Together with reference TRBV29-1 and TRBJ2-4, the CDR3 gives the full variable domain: SAVISQKPSRDICQRGTSLTIQCQVDSQVTMMFWYRQQPGQSLTLIATANQGSEATYESGFVIDKFPISRPNLTFSTLTVSNMSPEDSSIYLCSVPEDGNKNIQYFGAGTRLSVL.

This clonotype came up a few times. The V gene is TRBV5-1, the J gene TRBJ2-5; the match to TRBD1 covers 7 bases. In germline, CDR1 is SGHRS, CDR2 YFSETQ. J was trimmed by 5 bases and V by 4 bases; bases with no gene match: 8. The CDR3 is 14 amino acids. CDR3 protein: CASSKWTGGETQYF. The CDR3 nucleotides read TGCGCCAGCAGCAAATGGACAGGTGGGGAGACCCAGTACTTC.

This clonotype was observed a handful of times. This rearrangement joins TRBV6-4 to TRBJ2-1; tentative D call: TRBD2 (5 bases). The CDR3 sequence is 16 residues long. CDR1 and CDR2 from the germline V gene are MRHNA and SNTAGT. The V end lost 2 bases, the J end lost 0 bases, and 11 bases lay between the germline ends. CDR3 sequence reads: CASSDKAESSYNEQFF. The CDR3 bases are TGTGCCAGCAGTGACAAAGCGGAGAGCTCCTACAATGAGCAGTTCTTC.

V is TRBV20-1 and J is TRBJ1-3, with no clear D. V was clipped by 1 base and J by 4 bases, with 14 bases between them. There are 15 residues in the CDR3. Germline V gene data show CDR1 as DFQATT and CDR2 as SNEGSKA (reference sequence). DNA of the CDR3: TGCAGTGCTAGAGGGGAAAGGCACAACGGAAACACCATATATTTT. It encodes CSARGERHNGNTIYF.

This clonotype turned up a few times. CDR3 DNA sequence: TGTGCCAGCAGCTTAGCGCGGATCCCAGGGCTCTCCTACGAGCAGTACTTC. This encodes CASSLARIPGLSYEQYF. V gene TRBV7-2 combines with J gene TRBJ2-7; tentatively, D is TRBD1 (5 bases). V gave up 0 bases and J gave up 0 bases, with 15 bases separating them. CDR1 is SGHTA, CDR2 FQGNSA, per germline. The CDR3 extends over 17 amino acids.

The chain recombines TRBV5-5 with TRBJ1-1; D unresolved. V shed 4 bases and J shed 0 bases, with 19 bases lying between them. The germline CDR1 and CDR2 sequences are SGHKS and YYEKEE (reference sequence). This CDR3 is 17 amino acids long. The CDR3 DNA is TGTGCCAGCAGCCTACCCTCGCTGCGGGGAGTGAACACTGAAGCTTTCTTT. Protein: CASSLPSLRGVNTEAFF.

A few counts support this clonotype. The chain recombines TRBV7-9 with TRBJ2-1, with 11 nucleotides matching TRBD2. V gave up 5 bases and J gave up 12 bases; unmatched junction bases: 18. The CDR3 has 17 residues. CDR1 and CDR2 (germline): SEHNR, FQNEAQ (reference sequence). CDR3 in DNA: TGTGCCAGCAGCCACCCCCCCGGGACTAGCGGAGTGGGATGGCAGTTCTTC. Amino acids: CASSHPPGTSGVGWQFF.